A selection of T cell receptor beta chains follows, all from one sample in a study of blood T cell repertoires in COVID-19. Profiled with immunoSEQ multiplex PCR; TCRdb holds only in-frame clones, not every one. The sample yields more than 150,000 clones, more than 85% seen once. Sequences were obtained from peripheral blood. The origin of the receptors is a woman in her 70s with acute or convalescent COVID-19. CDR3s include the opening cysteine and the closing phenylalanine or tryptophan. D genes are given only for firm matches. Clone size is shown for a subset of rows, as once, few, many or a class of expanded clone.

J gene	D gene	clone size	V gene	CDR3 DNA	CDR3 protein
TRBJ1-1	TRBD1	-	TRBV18	TGTGCCAGCTCACTAAACAGGGGGCTCACTGAAGCTTTCTTT	CASSLNRGLTEAFF
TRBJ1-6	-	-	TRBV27	TGTGCCAGCAGCCCTACTAGATGGGCCCGTGGTTCACCCCTCCACTTT	CASSPTRWARGSPLHF
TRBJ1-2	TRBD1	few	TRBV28	TGTGCCAGCATTTCCTCCGGGACAGTACGTATTAACTATGGCTACACCTTC	CASISSGTVRINYGYTF
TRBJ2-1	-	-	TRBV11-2	TGTGCCAGCAGCTTACGCCAGTCCTACAATGAGCAGTTCTTC	CASSLRQSYNEQFF
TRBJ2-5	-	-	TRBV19	TGTGCCAGCTCAGGGCTCACCCTGGGAGAGACCCAGTACTTC	CASSGLTLGETQYF
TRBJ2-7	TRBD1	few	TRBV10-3	TGTGCCATCAGTGAAGGACAGGGTCCCTACGAGCAGTACTTC	CAISEGQGPYEQYF
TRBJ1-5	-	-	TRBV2	TGTGCCAGCAGCCCCACAGGGAATAGCAATCAGCCCCAGCATTTT	CASSPTGNSNQPQHF
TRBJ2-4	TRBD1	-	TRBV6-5	TGTGCCAGCAGGGAGGGACAGGGGGTACAAAACATTCAGTACTTC	CASREGQGVQNIQYF
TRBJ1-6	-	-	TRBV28	TGTGCCAGCACCTCGGAGGGGTTCTATAATTCACCCCTCCACTTT	CASTSEGFYNSPLHF
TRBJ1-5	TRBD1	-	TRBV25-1	TGTGCCAACCTCAGAGACGGACAGGGGGCCCATCAGCCCCAGCATTTT	CANLRDGQGAHQPQHF
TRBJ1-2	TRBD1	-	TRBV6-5	TGTGCCAGCAGTCTCGGGACAGGCTCCTATGGCTACACCTTC	CASSLGTGSYGYTF
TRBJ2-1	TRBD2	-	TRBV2	TGTGCCAGCAGTGGCAGGGCAGGGACTAGCGGGGGTCGAGGGAATGAGCAGTTCTTC	CASSGRAGTSGGRGNEQFF
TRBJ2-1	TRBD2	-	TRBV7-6	TGTGCCAGCAGCTTATGGACTAGCGGGGGGGCCTTCTACAATGAGCAGTTCTTC	CASSLWTSGGAFYNEQFF
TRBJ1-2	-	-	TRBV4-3	TGCGCCAGCAGCCAAGATATCGCAGGGAACTATGGCTACACCTTC	CASSQDIAGNYGYTF
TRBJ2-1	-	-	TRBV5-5	TGTGCCAGCAGTAAGGGTGGGGCGGGGAACAATGAGCAGTTCTTC	CASSKGGAGNNEQFF
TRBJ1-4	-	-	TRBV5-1	TGCGCCAGTCAAGCGGGAGGCATGGAGGAAAAACTGTTTTTT	CASQAGGMEEKLFF
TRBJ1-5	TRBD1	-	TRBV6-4	TGTGCCAGCAGGAGGAGGCTGCGGGACAGGGTAGGGTCCCAGCATTTT	CASRRRLRDRVGSQHF
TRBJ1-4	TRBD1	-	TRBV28	TGTGCCAGCAGCACCCCGACAGGGGGTGGTGAAAAACTGTTTTTT	CASSTPTGGGEKLFF
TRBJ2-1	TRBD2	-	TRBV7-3	TGTGCCAGCAGTCCCGGGGGGGCCTACAATGAGCAGTTCTTC	CASSPGGAYNEQFF
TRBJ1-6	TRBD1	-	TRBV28	TGTGCCAGCACCCCGCGGACAGGGTTTGATTCACCCCTCCACTTT	CASTPRTGFDSPLHF
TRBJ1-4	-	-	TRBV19	TGTGCCAGTAGTACTCGGGAGCTTGGGGAAAAACTGTTTTTT	CASSTRELGEKLFF
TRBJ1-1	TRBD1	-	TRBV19	TGTGCCACCACGGACAGGGGGGACACTGAAGCTTTCTTT	CATTDRGDTEAFF
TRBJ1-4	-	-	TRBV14	TGTGCCAGCAGCCAACAGGGCCTTAATGAAAAACTGTTTTTT	CASSQQGLNEKLFF
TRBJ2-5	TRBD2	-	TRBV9	TGTGCCAGCAGCGTAGCGGACGGGGGGTACCAAGAGACCCAGTACTTC	CASSVADGGYQETQYF
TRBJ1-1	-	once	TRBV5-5	TGTGCCAGCAGCTTAGCGGCAGGGGTAACTGAAGCTTTCTTT	CASSLAAGVTEAFF
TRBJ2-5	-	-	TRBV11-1	TGTGCCAGCAGCTTAACTGCAGGCCCCCAAGAGACCCAGTACTTC	CASSLTAGPQETQYF
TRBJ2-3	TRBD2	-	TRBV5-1	TGCGCCAGCAGCTTAGGCAGCGGGGGGGCTGGAGATACGCAGTATTTT	CASSLGSGGAGDTQYF
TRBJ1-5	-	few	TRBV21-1	TGTGCCAGCAGCAAACCCCGACGAGGGATCAGCAATCAGCCCCAGCATTTT	CASSKPRRGISNQPQHF
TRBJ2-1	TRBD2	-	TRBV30	TGTGCCTGGGGCGGGGGGACTTCCGAGCAGTTCTTC	CAWGGGTSEQFF